The T cell receptor (beta chain) described here comes from a study of CDR3 diversity in severe acne. TCRdb passed the PCR reads through MiXCR, listing each CDR3 protein once. The profile shows more than 70,000 distinct CDR3 sequences, 45% to 50% of them singletons. Germline values: CDR1 SEHNR, CDR2 FQNEAQ (reference sequence). Trimming pared 4 bases from V and 5 bases from J, leaving 9 bases between. This CDR3 region has 14 residues. The chain has TRBV7-9 and TRBJ1-6; D is possibly TRBD1 (6 bases). The receptor was derived from a male donor in good health, serving as a control. Sequencing was performed on blood. The CDR3 sequence is CASSSDRDNSPLHF. For the CDR3, the DNA is TGTGCCAGCAGCTCGGACAGAGATAATTCACCCCTCCACTTT. The full variable domain, with the rest looked up from reference TRBV7-9 and TRBJ1-6, is DTGVSQNPRHKITKRGQNVTFRCDPISEHNRLYWYRQTLGQGPEFLTYFQNEAQLEKSRLLSDRFSAERPKGSFSTLEIQRTEQGDSAMYLCASSSDRDNSPLHFGNGTRLTVT.